A single sample gave rise to the 14 T cell receptor beta chains below, sequenced in a study of shared clonotypes between healthy human individuals. Data came from immunoSEQ multiplex PCR; TCRdb stores just in-frame clones and leaves some out. The repertoire consists of roughly 2,300,000 clones, with 80% to 95% occurring once and the leading ten covering approximately 0.41%. Source material: naive CD4+ T cells from PBMCs. Subset defined: CD45RA+ positively selected. All receptors come from a man aged 18 to 30 in good health. Some clones in this sample may be carry-over from other donors' samples.

On this clone: The same CDR3 can be traced to other DNA sequences in this sample. The V and J genes are TRBV7-9 and TRBJ2-3; D is unresolved. This CDR3 is 14 amino acids long. V dropped 1 base and J dropped 1 base, with 6 bases sitting between them. From germline, CDR1 is SEHNR and CDR2 FQNEAQ (reference sequence). The CDR3 bases are TGTGCCAGCAGCTTAGTGGGTGGCACAGATACGCAGTATTTT. Encoded protein: CASSLVGGTDTQYF.

This chain joins TRBV5-1 and TRBJ1-1, with no clear D. The CDR3 contains 13 residues. V lost 4 bases, J lost 3 bases, and 10 bases lay in between. Germline-derived CDR1 and CDR2 are SGHRS and YFSETQ. CDR3 amino acids: CASSVGLDTEAFF. The CDR3 nucleotides read TGCGCCAGCAGCGTTGGATTGGACACTGAAGCTTTCTTT. Drawing the rest from reference TRBV5-1 and TRBJ1-1, the complete variable domain is KAGVTQTPRYLIKTRGQQVTLSCSPISGHRSVSWYQQTPGQGLQFLFEYFSETQRNKGNFPGRFSGRQFSNSRSEMNVSTLELGDSALYLCASSVGLDTEAFFGQGTRLTVV.

V is TRBV4-1 and J is TRBJ2-2; 10 nucleotides agree with TRBD1. Germline V CDR1 and CDR2: MGHRA, YSYEKL. Trimming at V came to 1 base and at J to 3 bases, leaving 14 bases not matched to a gene. CDR3 size: 20 residues. CDR3 coding DNA: TGCGCCAGCAGCCAAGGGTTTGGGACAGGGGTTGTACCACACACCGGGGAGCTGTTTTTT. Translation gives CASSQGFGTGVVPHTGELFF.

The chain has TRBV4-1 and TRBJ2-1; TRBD2 matches 10 bases. J lost 5 bases, V lost 4 bases, and 20 bases had no gene match. This CDR3 has 20 amino acids. Germline V lookup: CDR1 MGHRA, CDR2 YSYEKL. CDR3 coding DNA: TGCGCCAGCAGCCTCGAAAGCGCTAGCGGGAGACTTTCTGGGAACAATGAGCAGTTCTTC. It codes for CASSLESASGRLSGNNEQFF.

The rearrangement uses TRBV9 and TRBJ1-5; D gene ambiguous. Trimming left V 4 bases short and J 4 bases short, with 15 bases between. The CDR3 contains 15 residues. Germline V gene data show CDR1 as SGDLS and CDR2 as YYNGEE. The CDR3 loop is CASSLEGQANQPQHF. DNA for the CDR3: TGTGCCAGCAGCCTAGAAGGGCAGGCGAATCAGCCCCAGCATTTT.

The chain links TRBV19 to TRBJ2-6; D is uncertain. The CDR3 has 15 residues. Germline loops: CDR1 LNHDA, CDR2 SQIVND (reference sequence). Trimming shortened V by 3 bases and J by 0 bases, and 6 bases separated the two germline ends. The CDR3 spells CASSIITSGANVLTF. In nucleotides, the CDR3 is TGTGCCAGTAGTATCATTACCTCTGGGGCCAACGTCCTGACTTTC.

This chain links TRBV28 with TRBJ1-2; weak D call: TRBD1 (6 bases). Germline V gene lookup returns CDR1 MDHEN and CDR2 SYDVKM. This CDR3 spans 15 amino acids. The CDR3 spells CASHGGQGTNYGYTF. The CDR3 DNA is TGTGCATCACATGGGGGGCAGGGAACTAACTATGGCTACACCTTC.

V usage is TRBV15 and J usage is TRBJ2-7; possibly TRBD2 for D (6 bases). The CDR3 covers 14 residues. The germline gives CDR1 LNHNV, CDR2 YYDKDF (reference sequence). V lost 5 bases, J lost 2 bases, and 13 bases lay in between. CDR3 nucleotides: TGTGCCACCAGCCCCCGGACGGGAGCCTACGAGCAGTACTTC. It translates to CATSPRTGAYEQYF. The variable domain in full, completed from reference TRBV15 and TRBJ2-7, reads DAMVIQNPRYQVTQFGKPVTLSCSQTLNHNVMYWYQQKSSQAPKLLFHYYDKDFNNEADTPDNFQSRRPNTSFCFLDIRSPGLGDTAMYLCATSPRTGAYEQYFGPGTRLTVT.

With respect to this clone: Other DNA variants within this sample encode the same CDR3. The chain is built from TRBV6-5 and TRBJ1-1; 7 bases agree with TRBD1. The CDR3 is 13 amino acids. Unmatched junction bases numbered 3, after V lost 5 bases and J lost 3 bases. Germline assignment: CDR1 MNHEY and CDR2 SVGAGI. The CDR3 loop is CASSPRGDTEAFF. DNA for the CDR3: TGTGCCAGCAGTCCCAGGGGGGACACTGAAGCTTTCTTT.

This clone appeared a few times. The J gene is TRBJ1-1, the V gene TRBV7-3, with no clear D. Trimming cost V 5 bases and J 9 bases, with 10 bases left between them. Per the germline V gene, CDR1 is SGHTA and CDR2 is FQGTGA. This CDR3 spans 11 amino acids. CDR3 nucleotide sequence: TGTGCCAGCAGCGCCGGGCGCCAAGCTTTCTTT. Amino acid sequence: CASSAGRQAFF.

The table lists this clone with a few counts. The chain is built from TRBV6-1 and TRBJ1-3; 7 nucleotides align to TRBD1. The CDR3 runs 14 residues. The trim removed 6 bases at V and 0 bases at J, leaving 2 bases unmatched. Germline lookup yields CDR1 MNHNS and CDR2 SASEGT. CDR3: CASRGQLSGNTIYF. DNA of the CDR3: TGTGCCAGCAGGGGACAGCTCTCTGGAAACACCATATATTTT.

This clone has a single count. The chain is built from TRBV29-1 and TRBJ2-7; 8 bases match TRBD2. The CDR3 has 18 amino acids. Germline CDR1 reads SQVTM; CDR2 reads ANQGSEA. With 2 bases clipped from V and 0 bases from J, the junction kept 15 bases outside the gene matches. CDR3 bases: TGCAGCGTTGAAAGGCTAGCGGGCCATCCCGTAAGCTCCTACGAGCAGTACTTC. This sequence encodes CSVERLAGHPVSSYEQYF.

This clone was seen a single time. The V gene is TRBV5-1, the J gene TRBJ1-1, with a weak D call TRBD1 (5 bases). CDR1 and CDR2 from the germline V gene are SGHRS and YFSETQ. The CDR3 covers 14 residues. Trimming took off 3 bases at V and 3 bases at J, with 12 bases between the two ends. CDR3 loop: CASSSNPRDTEAFF. The CDR3 region has the DNA TGCGCCAGCAGCTCGAACCCCAGGGACACTGAAGCTTTCTTT. Using reference TRBV5-1 and TRBJ1-1 for the parts outside the CDR3, the full variable domain is KAGVTQTPRYLIKTRGQQVTLSCSPISGHRSVSWYQQTPGQGLQFLFEYFSETQRNKGNFPGRFSGRQFSNSRSEMNVSTLELGDSALYLCASSSNPRDTEAFFGQGTRLTVV.

This sequence joins TRBV29-1 and TRBJ2-7; 8 bases map to TRBD2. Germline V gene data show CDR1 as SQVTM and CDR2 as ANQGSEA. The V gene end was trimmed by 6 bases and the J gene end by 0 bases; junction bases not matched to a gene: 4. The CDR3 contains 13 residues. This chain's CDR3 is CSVSGRLSYEQYF. In DNA form, the CDR3 reads TGCAGCGTAAGCGGGAGACTCTCCTACGAGCAGTACTTC.